Included here is one T cell receptor (beta chain) sequence, with context. This sample is drawn from a study of CD8+ T cells in alopecia areata. Treatment of the sample: oral pan-JAK inhibitor, 5-10 mg twice daily. Lesional scalp punch biopsies and peripheral blood were collected from alopecia areata patients. Sorted populations comprised CD4+ and CD8+ T cells obtained from PBMCs. RNA was isolated and reverse transcribed to cDNA, the sequencing template. This table comes from immunoSEQ multiplex PCR, and its TCRdb copy is limited to in-frame clones, with some not included. The repertoire includes 110,000 to 150,000 clones, 54% of them detected once, and approximately 15% sits in the top ten. V lost 7 bases and J 6 bases, leaving 19 bases between the germline ends. The germline V gene has CDR1 MNHEY and CDR2 SVGAGI. This CDR3 region has 14 residues.

The chain joins TRBV6-5 to TRBJ2-7; possible D gene TRBD2, 5 bases. This TCR was recovered from a human donor with alopecia areata. Here the sequenced sample was CD8+ T cells sorted from blood, taken at week 4, from a patient treated with tofacitinib. The chain's CDR3 is CASIDMGGLGEQYF. The CDR3 nucleotides read TGTGCCAGCATCGACATGGGCGGACTTGGCGAGCAGTACTTC.